This paragraph covers one TCR beta chain sequence. The target antigen is unknown. The sample originates from a study of cytomegalovirus exposure and HLA in healthy donors. Regarding the study as a whole: Across donors, most TCRs were seen rarely, yet some public ones were widespread. In vitro assays verified that three CMV-associated chains recognized CMV antigens specifically.

This CDR3 comprises 14 residues. V dropped 4 bases and J dropped 4 bases, with 14 bases sitting between them. CDR1 is LNHNV, CDR2 YYDKDF, per germline (reference sequence). In the PCR, 60 Vbeta and 13 Jbeta primers were used. Measured with immunoSEQ multiplex PCR; TCRdb has only the in-frame clones, and not every one. The table records 95,000 to 100,000 clones, around 76% of them present only once. The sequencing input was PBMCs. The chain links TRBV15 to TRBJ2-7; perhaps TRBD2 as D (6 bases). The source is a man between 40 and 49 years old in good health and CMV-seropositive. The CDR3 DNA reads as TGTGCCACCAGCACTAGCCTCGGGGGTTACGAGCAGTACTTC. Protein sequence: CATSTSLGGYEQYF.